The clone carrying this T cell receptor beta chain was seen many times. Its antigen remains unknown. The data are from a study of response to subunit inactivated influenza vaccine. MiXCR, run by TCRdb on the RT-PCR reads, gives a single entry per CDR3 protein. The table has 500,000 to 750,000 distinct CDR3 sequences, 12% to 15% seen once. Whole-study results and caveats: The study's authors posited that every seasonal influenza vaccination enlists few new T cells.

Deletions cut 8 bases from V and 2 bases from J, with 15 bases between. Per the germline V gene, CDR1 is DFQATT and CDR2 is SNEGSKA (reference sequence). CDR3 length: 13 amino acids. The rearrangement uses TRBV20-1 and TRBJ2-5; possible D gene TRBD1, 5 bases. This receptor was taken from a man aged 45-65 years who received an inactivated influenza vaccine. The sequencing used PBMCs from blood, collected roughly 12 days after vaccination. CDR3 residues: CSTRQTLQETQYF. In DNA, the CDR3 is TGCAGTACTCGACAGACTCTACAAGAGACCCAGTACTTC.